The source of this T cell receptor beta chain is a study of cytomegalovirus exposure and HLA in healthy donors. Study context: About 200 million T cells yielded roughly 100 million unique TCR beta sequences, as an earlier analysis found.

The CDR3 is 15 amino acids. From germline, CDR1 is SGHKS and CDR2 YYEKEE (reference sequence). V lost 1 base and J 5 bases, leaving 12 bases between the germline ends. Remarks on this clone: Antigen specificity is unknown.

Both 60 Vbeta primers and 13 Jbeta primers went into the PCR. TCRdb's copy holds only in-frame clones and misses some; the assay was immunoSEQ multiplex PCR. Of approximately 150,000 clones listed, more than 65% are singletons. General study points: Investigators reported under 200 TCR beta chains as tied to cytomegalovirus. The later analysis indicated that the majority of CMV-associated TCR beta chains appeared HLA-restricted.

This chain uses TRBV5-5 with TRBJ2-2; TRBD1 is a possible D gene (5 bases). Sequenced input: PBMCs. The TCR was taken from a young man in good health and CMV-seropositive. CDR3 DNA sequence: TGTGCCAGCAGCTTGAATACAGGTTCGACCGGGGAGCTGTTTTTT. Translating it yields CASSLNTGSTGELFF.